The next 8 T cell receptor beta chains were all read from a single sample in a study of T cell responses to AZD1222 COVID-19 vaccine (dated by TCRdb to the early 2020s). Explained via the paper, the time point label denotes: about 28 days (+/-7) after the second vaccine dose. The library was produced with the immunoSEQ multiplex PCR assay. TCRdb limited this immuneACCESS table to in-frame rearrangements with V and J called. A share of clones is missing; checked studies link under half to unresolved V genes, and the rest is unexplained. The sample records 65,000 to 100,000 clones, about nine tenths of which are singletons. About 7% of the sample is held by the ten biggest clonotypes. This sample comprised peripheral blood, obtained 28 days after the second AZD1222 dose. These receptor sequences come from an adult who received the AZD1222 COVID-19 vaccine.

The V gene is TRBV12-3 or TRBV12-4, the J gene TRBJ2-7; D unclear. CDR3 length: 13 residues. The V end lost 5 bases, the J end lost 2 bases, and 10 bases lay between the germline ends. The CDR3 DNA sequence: TGTGCCAGCAGTCGTCTATCTCCCTACGAGCAGTACTTC. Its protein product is CASSRLSPYEQYF.

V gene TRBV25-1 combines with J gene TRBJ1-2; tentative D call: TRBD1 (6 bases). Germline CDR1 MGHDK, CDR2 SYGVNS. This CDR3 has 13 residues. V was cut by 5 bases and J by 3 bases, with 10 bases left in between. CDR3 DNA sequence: TGTGCCAGCAGTCGGAACAGGGACTATGGCTACACCTTC. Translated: CASSRNRDYGYTF.

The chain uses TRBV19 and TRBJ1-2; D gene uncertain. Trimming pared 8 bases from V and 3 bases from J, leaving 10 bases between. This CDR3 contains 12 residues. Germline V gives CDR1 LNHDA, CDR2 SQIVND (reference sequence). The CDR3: CASEGQHYGYTF. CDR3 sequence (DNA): TGTGCCAGTGAAGGCCAGCACTATGGCTACACCTTC.

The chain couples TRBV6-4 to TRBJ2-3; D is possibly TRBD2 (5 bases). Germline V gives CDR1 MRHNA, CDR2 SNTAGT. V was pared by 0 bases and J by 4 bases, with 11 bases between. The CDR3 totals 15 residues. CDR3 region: CASSDSRRDADTQYF. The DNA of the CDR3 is TGTGCCAGCAGTGACTCGAGACGGGATGCAGATACGCAGTATTTT.

CDR3 in amino acids: CASSQQGAGNTIYF. The DNA of the CDR3 is TGCGCCAGCAGCCAACAGGGGGCTGGAAACACCATATATTTT. J is TRBJ1-3 and V is TRBV4-3; 7 bases are shared with TRBD1. Germline lookup yields CDR1 LGHNA and CDR2 YSLEER. V shed 2 bases and J 2 bases; nucleotides not matched to a gene: 0. There are 14 residues in the CDR3.

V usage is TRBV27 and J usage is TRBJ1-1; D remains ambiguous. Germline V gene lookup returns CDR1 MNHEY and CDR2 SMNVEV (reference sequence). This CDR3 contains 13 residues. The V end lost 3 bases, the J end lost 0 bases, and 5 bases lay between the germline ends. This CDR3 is CASSLQLNTEAFF. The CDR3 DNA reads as TGTGCCAGCAGTTTGCAGCTGAACACTGAAGCTTTCTTT.

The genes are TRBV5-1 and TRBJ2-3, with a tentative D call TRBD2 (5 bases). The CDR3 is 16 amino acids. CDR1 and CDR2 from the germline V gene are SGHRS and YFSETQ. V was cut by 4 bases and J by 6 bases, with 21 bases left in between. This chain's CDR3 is CASSTWTGVIPDTQYF. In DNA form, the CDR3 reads TGCGCCAGCAGCACCTGGACTGGTGTCATCCCGGATACGCAGTATTTT.

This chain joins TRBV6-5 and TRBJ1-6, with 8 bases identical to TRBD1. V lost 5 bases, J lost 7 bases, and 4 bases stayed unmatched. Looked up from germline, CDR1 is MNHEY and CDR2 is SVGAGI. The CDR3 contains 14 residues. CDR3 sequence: CASSRDRPNSPLHF. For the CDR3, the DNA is TGTGCCAGCAGTCGGGACAGGCCGAATTCACCCCTCCACTTT.